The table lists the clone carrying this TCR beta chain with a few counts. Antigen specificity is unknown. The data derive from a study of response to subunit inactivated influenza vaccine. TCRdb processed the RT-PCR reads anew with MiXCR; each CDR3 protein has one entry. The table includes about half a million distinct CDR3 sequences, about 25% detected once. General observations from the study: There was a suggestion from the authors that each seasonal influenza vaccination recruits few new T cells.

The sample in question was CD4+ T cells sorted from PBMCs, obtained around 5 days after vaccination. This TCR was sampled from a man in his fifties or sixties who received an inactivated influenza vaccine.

In DNA, the CDR3 is TGCGCCAGCGAACCGGGAGGGGGACGGCTAGAGCAGTTCTTC. The encoded protein is CASEPGGGRLEQFF. The gene calls are TRBV5-1 and TRBJ2-1; 8 bases match TRBD2. The CDR3 totals 14 residues. The ends lost 7 bases at V and 10 bases at J; junction bases unmatched: 13. Per the germline V gene, CDR1 is SGHRS and CDR2 is YFSETQ.